Given below is one T cell receptor beta chain in context. Profiling relied on immunoSEQ multiplex PCR, and the TCRdb table lists in-frame clones only, not all of them. The data show under 250,000 clones, over 80% seen once. No more than 2 weeks before study entry, exposed participants had met a case of COVID-19. These data are taken from a study of blood T cell repertoires in COVID-19. On the study more broadly: T cells, B-cell-depleted T cells, or PBMCs supplied cDNA or gDNA.

CDR1 WNHNN and CDR2 SYGVQD come from the germline V gene (reference sequence). The J segment lost 6 bases and the V segment lost 4 bases, leaving 3 bases of the junction unmatched. The CDR3 is 12 residues long. This chain connects TRBV10-1 to TRBJ2-7; 7 nucleotides agree with TRBD2. The clonotype originates from a woman in her 30s who had been exposed to COVID-19. The sample consisted of PBMCs or T cells enriched from blood (not recorded which). CDR3 in amino acids: CASSVGRAEQYF. The CDR3, as DNA: TGCGCCAGCAGTGTTGGGAGGGCCGAGCAGTACTTC.